This T cell receptor beta chain derives from a study of OX40 agonist ivuxolimab in advanced cancers. Study overall: The study gave patients intravenous ivuxolimab at 0.01 to 10 mg/kg every 2 weeks. Mean age approximately 59 years, range roughly 20 to 85; roughly 80% male.

The CDR3 runs to 14 residues. V was shortened by 5 bases and J by 1 base, with 11 bases between the two germline ends. Germline-derived CDR1 and CDR2 are LNHDA and SQIVND (reference sequence). General study points: At 0.1 to 3.0 mg/kg and by week 6, clonal expansion occurred in CD4+ and CD8+ blood T cells.

TCRdb's table, derived via immunoSEQ multiplex PCR, lists solely in-frame clones and lacks some. The profile shows tens of thousands of clones, 85% of them singletons. Points on this clone: As yet, its antigen is unknown.

The chain recombines TRBV19 with TRBJ1-2; no clear D. The input for sequencing was CD4+ or CD8+ T cells sorted from blood, taken in a trial of the OX40 agonist ivuxolimab. The clonotype was recovered from an adult with an advanced solid tumor such as melanoma, head and neck, liver or kidney cancer. The CDR3 DNA follows: TGTGCCAGTAGTCTGGATATGGTTAACTATGGCTACACCTTC. This codes for CASSLDMVNYGYTF.